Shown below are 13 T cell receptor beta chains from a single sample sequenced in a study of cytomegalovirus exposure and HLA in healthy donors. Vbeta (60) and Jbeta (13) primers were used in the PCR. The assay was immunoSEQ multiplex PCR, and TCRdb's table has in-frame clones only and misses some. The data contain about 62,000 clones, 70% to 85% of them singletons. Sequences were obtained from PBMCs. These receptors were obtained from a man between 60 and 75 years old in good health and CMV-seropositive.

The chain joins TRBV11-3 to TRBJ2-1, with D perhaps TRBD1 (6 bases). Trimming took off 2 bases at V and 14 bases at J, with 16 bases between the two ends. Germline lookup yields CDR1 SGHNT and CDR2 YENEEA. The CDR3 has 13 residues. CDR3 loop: CASSLISTGREFF. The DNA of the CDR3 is TGTGCCAGCAGCTTAATATCCACAGGGAGAGAGTTCTTC.

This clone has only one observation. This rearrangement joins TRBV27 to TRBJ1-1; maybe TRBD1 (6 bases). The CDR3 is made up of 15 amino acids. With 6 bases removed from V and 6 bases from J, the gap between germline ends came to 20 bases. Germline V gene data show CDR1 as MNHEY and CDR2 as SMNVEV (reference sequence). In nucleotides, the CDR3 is TGTGCCAGCAGCCAAACGGCGGGGGGGGCTCCTGAAGCTTTCTTT. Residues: CASSQTAGGAPEAFF.

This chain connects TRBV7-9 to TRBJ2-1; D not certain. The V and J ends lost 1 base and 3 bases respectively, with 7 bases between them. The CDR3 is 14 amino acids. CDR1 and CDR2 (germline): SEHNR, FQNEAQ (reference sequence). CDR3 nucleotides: TGTGCCAGCAGCTTAGTTGCTAACTACAATGAGCAGTTCTTC. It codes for CASSLVANYNEQFF.

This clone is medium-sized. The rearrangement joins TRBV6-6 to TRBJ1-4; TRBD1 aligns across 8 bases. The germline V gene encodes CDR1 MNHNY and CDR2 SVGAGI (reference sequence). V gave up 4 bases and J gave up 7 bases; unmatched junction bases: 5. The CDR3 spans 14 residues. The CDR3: CASSFGQGVEKLFF. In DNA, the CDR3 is TGTGCCAGCAGTTTCGGACAGGGCGTTGAAAAACTGTTTTTT.

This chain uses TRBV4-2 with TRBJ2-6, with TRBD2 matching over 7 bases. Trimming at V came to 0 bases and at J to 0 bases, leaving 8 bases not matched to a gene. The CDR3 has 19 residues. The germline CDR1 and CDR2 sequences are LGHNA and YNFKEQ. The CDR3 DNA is TGTGCCAGCAGCCAAGAACCTAGCGGTTTGAGCTCTGGGGCCAACGTCCTGACTTTC. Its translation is CASSQEPSGLSSGANVLTF.

This CDR3 reads CASSLVDRHQETQYF. The CDR3 nucleotides read TGTGCCAGCAGCTTGGTAGACAGACATCAAGAGACCCAGTACTTC. The V call is TRBV5-8, the J call TRBJ2-5, with D perhaps matching TRBD1 (5 bases). The CDR3 has 15 residues. Trimming left V 0 bases short and J 2 bases short, with 11 bases between. Looked up from germline, CDR1 is SGHTS and CDR2 is YDEGEE. Full variable domain (remainder filled in from reference TRBV5-8 and TRBJ2-5): EAGVTQSPTHLIKTRGQQATLRCSPISGHTSVYWYQQALGLGLQFLLWYDEGEERNRGNFPPRFSGRQFPNYSSELNVNALELEDSALYLCASSLVDRHQETQYFGPGTRLLVL.

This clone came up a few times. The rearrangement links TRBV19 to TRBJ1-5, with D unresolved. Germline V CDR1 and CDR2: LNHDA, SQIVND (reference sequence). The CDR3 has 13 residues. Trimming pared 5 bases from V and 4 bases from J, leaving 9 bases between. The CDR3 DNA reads TGTGCCAGTAGTGCCAAGGAGAATCAGCCCCAGCATTTT. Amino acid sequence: CASSAKENQPQHF.

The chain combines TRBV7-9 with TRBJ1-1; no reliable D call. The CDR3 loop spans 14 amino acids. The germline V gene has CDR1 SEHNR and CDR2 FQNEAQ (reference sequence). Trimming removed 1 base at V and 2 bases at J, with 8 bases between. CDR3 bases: TGTGCCAGCAGCTTAGGACACACCAACACTGAAGCTTTCTTT. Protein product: CASSLGHTNTEAFF.

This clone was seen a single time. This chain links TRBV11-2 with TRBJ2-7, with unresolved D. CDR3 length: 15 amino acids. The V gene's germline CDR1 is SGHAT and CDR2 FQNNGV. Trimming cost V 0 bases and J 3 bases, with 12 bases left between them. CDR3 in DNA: TGTGCCAGCAGCTTAGATTATCACCAGGACTACGAGCAGTACTTC. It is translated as CASSLDYHQDYEQYF.

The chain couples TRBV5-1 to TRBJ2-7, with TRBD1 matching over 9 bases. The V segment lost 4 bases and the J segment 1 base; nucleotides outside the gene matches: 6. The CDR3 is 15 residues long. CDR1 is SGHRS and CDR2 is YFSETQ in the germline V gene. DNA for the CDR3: TGCGCCAGCAGCCCACTGGGACAGGGATCCTACGAGCAGTACTTC. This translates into CASSPLGQGSYEQYF.

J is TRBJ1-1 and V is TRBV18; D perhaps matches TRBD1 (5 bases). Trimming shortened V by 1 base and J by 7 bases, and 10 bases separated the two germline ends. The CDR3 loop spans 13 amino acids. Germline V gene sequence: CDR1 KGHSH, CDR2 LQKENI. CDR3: CASSPRTSSEAFF. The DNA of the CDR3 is TGTGCCAGCTCACCACGGACATCTAGTGAAGCTTTCTTT. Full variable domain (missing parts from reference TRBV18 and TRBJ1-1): NAGVMQNPRHLVRRRGQEARLRCSPMKGHSHVYWYRQLPEEGLKFMVYLQKENIIDESGMPKERFSAEFPKEGPSILRIQQVVRGDSAAYFCASSPRTSSEAFFGQGTRLTVV.

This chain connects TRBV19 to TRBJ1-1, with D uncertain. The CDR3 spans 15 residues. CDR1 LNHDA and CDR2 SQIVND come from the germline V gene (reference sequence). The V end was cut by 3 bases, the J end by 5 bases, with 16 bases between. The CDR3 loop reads CASSIFPDDGTEAFF. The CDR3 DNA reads TGTGCCAGTAGTATCTTCCCGGATGACGGGACTGAAGCTTTCTTT.

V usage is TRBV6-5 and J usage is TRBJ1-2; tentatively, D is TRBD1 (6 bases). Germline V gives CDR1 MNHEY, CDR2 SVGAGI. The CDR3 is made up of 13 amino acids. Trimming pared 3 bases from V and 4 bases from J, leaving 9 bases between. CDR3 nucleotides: TGTGCCAGCAGTTATGGACAGTCCTATGGCTACACCTTC. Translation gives CASSYGQSYGYTF.